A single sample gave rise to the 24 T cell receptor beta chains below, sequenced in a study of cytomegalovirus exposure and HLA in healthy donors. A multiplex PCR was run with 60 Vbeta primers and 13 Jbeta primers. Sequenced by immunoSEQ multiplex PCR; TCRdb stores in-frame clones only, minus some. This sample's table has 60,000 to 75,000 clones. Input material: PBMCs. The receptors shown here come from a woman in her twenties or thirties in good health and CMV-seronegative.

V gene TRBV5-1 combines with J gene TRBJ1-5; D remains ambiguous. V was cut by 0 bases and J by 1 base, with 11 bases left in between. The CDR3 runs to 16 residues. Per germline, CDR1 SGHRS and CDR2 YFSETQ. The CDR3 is CASSLEPAASNQPQHF. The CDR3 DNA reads TGCGCCAGCAGCTTGGAACCAGCGGCAAGCAATCAGCCCCAGCATTTT.

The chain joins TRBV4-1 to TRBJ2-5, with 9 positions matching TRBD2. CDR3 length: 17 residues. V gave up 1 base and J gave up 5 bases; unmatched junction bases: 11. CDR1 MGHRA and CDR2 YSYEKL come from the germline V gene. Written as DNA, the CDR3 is TGCGCCAGCAGCCAAGCGGCTAGCGGGGAGCAGGTGGAGACCCAGTACTTC. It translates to CASSQAASGEQVETQYF.

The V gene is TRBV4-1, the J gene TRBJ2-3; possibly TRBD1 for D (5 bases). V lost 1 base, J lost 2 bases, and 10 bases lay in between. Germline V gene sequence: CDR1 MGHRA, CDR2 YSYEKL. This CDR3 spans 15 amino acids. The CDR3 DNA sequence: TGCGCCAGCAGCCAAGTCAGGGCTCCCACAGATACGCAGTATTTT. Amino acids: CASSQVRAPTDTQYF.

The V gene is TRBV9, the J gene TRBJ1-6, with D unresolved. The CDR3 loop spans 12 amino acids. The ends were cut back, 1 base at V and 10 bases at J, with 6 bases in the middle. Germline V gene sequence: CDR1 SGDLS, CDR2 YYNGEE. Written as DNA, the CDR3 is TGTGCCAGCAGCGTATACAGCTCACCCCTCCACTTT. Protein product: CASSVYSSPLHF.

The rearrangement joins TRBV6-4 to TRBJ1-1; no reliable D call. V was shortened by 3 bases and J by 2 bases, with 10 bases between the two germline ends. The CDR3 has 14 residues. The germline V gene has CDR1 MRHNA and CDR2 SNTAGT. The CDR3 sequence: CASSDGTENTEAFF. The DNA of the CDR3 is TGTGCCAGCAGTGATGGCACAGAAAACACTGAAGCTTTCTTT.

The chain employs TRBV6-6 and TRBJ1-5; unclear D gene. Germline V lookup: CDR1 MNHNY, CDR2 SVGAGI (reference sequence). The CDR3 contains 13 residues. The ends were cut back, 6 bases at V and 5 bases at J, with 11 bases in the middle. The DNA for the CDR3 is TGTGCCAGCAGACCCCCCGGGGATCAGCCCCAGCATTTT. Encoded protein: CASRPPGDQPQHF.

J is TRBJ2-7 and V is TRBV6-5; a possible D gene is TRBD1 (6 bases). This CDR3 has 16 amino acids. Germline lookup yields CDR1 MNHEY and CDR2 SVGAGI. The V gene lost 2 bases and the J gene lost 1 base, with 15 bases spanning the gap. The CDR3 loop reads CASSYRAGVGSYEQYF. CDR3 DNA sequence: TGTGCCAGCAGTTACAGGGCAGGGGTGGGGTCCTACGAGCAGTACTTC.

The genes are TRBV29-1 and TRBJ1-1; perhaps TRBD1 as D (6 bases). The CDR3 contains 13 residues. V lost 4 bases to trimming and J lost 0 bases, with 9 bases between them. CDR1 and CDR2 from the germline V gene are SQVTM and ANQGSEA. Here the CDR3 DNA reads TGCAGCGTTGCGCAGGGGCTGAACACTGAAGCTTTCTTT. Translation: CSVAQGLNTEAFF.

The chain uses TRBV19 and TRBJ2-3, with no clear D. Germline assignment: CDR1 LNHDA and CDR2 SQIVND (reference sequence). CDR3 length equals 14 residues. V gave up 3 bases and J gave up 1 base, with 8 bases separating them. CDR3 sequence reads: CASSIQDRTDTQYF. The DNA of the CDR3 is TGTGCCAGTAGTATCCAGGATCGCACAGATACGCAGTATTTT.

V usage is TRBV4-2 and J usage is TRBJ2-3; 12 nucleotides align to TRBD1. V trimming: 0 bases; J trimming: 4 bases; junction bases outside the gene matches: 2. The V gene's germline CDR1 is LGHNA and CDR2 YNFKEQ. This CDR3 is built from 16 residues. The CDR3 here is CASSQEGTGGPDTQYF. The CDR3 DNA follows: TGTGCCAGCAGCCAAGAAGGGACAGGGGGCCCAGATACGCAGTATTTT.

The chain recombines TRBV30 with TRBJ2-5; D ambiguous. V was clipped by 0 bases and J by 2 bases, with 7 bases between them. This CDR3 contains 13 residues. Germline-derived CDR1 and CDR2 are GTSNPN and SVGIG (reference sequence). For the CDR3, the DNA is TGTGCCTGGAGTGTACAACATCAAGAGACCCAGTACTTC. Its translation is CAWSVQHQETQYF.

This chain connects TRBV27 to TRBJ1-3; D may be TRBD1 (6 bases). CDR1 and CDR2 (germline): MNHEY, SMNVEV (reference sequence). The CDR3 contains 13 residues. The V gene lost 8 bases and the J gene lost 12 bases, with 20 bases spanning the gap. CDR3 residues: CASATTGFSGIYF. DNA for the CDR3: TGTGCCAGCGCCACGACAGGTTTCTCAGGCATATATTTT.

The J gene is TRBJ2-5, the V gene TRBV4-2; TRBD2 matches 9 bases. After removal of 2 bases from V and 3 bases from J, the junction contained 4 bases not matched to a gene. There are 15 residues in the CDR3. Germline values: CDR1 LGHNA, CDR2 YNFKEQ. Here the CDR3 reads CASSQFSGSEETQYF. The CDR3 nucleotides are TGTGCCAGCAGCCAATTTAGCGGGAGCGAAGAGACCCAGTACTTC.

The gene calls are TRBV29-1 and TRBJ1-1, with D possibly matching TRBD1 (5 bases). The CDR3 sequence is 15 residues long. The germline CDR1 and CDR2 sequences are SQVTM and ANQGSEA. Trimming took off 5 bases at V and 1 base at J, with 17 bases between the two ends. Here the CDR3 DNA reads TGCAGCGTTCCCCGCCCCGGGGGGGGGAACACTGAAGCTTTCTTT. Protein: CSVPRPGGGNTEAFF.

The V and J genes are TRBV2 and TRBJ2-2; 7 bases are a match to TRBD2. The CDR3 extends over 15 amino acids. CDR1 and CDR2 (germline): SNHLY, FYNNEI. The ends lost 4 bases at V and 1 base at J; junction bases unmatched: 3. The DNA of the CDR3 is TGTGCCAGCAGTGGGCGGGGGAGGAACACCGGGGAGCTGTTTTTT. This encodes CASSGRGRNTGELFF.

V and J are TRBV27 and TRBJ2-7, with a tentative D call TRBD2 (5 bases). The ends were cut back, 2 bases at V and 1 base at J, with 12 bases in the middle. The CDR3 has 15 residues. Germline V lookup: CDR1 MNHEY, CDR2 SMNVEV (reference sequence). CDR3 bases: TGTGCCAGCAGTTTAATTCCCCTAGCTTCCTACGAGCAGTACTTC. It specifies CASSLIPLASYEQYF.

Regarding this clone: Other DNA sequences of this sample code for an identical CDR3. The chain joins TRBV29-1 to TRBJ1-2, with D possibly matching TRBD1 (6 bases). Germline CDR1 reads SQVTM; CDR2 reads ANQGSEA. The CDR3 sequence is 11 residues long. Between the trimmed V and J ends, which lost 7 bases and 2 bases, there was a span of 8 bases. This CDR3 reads CSGTENYGYTF. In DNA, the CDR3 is TGCAGCGGGACAGAGAACTATGGCTACACCTTC. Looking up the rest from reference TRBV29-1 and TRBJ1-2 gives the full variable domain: SAVISQKPSRDICQRGTSLTIQCQVDSQVTMMFWYRQQPGQSLTLIATANQGSEATYESGFVIDKFPISRPNLTFSTLTVSNMSPEDSSIYLCSGTENYGYTFGSGTRLTVV.

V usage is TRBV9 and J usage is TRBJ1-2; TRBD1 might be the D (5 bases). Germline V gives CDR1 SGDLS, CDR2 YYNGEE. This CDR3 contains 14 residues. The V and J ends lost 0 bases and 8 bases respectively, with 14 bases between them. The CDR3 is CASSVAIRGSGYTF. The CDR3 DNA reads TGTGCCAGCAGCGTAGCCATCCGGGGGTCCGGCTACACCTTC. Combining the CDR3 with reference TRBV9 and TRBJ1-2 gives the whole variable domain DSGVTQTPKHLITATGQRVTLRCSPRSGDLSVYWYQQSLDQGLQFLIQYYNGEERAKGNILERFSAQQFPDLHSELNLSSLELGDSALYFCASSVAIRGSGYTFGSGTRLTVV.

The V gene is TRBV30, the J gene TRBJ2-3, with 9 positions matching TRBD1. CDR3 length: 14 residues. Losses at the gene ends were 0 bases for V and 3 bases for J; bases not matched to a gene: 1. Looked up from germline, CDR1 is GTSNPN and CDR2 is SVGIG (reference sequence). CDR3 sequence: CAWSVGQGTDTQYF. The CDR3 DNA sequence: TGTGCCTGGAGTGTAGGACAGGGGACAGATACGCAGTATTTT.

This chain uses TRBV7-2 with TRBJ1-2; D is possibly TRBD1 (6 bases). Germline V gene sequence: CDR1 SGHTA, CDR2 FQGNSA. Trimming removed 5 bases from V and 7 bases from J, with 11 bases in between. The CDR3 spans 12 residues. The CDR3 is CASSRGGAGYTF. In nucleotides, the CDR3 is TGTGCCAGCAGCCGTGGGGGGGCTGGCTACACCTTC.

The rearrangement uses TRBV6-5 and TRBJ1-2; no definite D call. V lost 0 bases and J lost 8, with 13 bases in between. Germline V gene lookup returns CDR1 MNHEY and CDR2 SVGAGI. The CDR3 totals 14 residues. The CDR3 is CASSYSKTAGGYTF. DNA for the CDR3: TGTGCCAGCAGTTACTCGAAGACGGCGGGGGGCTACACCTTC.

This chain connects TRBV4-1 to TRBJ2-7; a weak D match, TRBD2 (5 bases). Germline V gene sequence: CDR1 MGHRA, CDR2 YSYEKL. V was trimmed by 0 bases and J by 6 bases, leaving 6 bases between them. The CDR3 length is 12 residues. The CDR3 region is CASSQEAGEQYF. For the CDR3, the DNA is TGCGCCAGCAGCCAAGAGGCGGGCGAGCAGTACTTC.

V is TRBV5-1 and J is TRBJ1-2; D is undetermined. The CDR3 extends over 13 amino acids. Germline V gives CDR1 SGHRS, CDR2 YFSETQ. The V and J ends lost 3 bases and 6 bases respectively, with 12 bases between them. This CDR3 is CASSSWRGDGYTF. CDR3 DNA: TGCGCCAGCAGCTCCTGGAGAGGCGATGGCTACACCTTC.

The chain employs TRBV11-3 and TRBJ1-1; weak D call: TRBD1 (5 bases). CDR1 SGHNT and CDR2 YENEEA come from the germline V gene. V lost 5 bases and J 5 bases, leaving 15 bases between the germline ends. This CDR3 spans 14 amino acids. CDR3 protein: CASSMGTGETEAFF. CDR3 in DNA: TGTGCCAGCAGCATGGGGACGGGGGAGACTGAAGCTTTCTTT.